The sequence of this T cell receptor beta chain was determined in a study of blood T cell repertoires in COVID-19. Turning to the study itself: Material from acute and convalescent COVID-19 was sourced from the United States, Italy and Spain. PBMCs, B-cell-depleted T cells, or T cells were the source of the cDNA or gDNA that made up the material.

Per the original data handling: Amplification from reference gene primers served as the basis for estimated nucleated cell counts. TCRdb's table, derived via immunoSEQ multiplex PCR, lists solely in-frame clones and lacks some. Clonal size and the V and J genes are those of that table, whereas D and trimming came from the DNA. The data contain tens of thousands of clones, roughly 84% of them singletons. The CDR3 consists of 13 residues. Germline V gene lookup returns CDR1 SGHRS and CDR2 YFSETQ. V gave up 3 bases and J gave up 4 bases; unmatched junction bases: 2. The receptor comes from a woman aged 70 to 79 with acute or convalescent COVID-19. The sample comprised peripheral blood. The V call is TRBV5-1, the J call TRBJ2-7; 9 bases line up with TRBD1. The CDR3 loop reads CASSSGQGYEQYV. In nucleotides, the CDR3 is TGCGCCAGCAGCTCAGGACAGGGGTACGAGCAGTACGTC.